This TCR beta chain is from a study of patients and donors after allogeneic stem cell transplantation. This clonotype was observed many times. Germline trimming cut 2 bases from V and 0 bases from J; bases unmatched to any gene: 5. Germline V gene data show CDR1 as SGHDT and CDR2 as YYEEEE. The length of the CDR3 is 15 residues. Each CDR3 protein is one row after TCRdb ran MiXCR on the RT-PCR reads. Seen here are some 960,000 distinct CDR3 sequences, more than 15% observed once, and the top ten hold approximately 5.9%. The chain uses TRBV5-6 and TRBJ2-7; 7 positions match TRBD1. Specimen: blood, either unsorted or a sorted T cell fraction (not recorded which). The source is a human donor who was either an allogeneic HSCT recipient or a stem cell or donor lymphocyte infusion donor (not recorded which). It is not recorded whose cells these are; they may come from a transplant donor. The CDR3 sequence is CASSFRDRPSYEQYF. Written as DNA, the CDR3 is TGTGCCAGCAGCTTCCGGGACAGACCCTCCTACGAGCAGTACTTC. Drawing the rest from reference TRBV5-6 and TRBJ2-7, the complete variable domain is DAGVTQSPTHLIKTRGQQVTLRCSPKSGHDTVSWYQQALGQGPQFIFQYYEEEERQRGNFPDRFSGHQFPNYSSELNVNALLLGDSALYLCASSFRDRPSYEQYFGPGTRLTVT.